A selection of T cell receptor beta chains follows, all from one sample in a study of beta chain features in type 1 diabetes. The protocol was immunoSEQ multiplex PCR, while the TCRdb copy is restricted to in-frame clones and leaves out a portion. Altogether about 130,000 clones are present, 9.2% being singletons, with the ten largest covering roughly 0.7%. Sequenced: central memory CD4+ T cells from blood. These receptors originate from a man between 18 and 35 years old in good health. Both conserved end residues are part of each CDR3.

v_call,j_call,cdr3_aa
TRBV9,TRBJ1-2,CASSGQGVYRGYTF
TRBV29-1,TRBJ2-7,CSVEVGKRGEQYF
TRBV9,TRBJ1-2,CASSVDGTAIYGYTF
TRBV6-1,TRBJ1-5,CASSEARQGYNQPQHF
TRBV7-3,TRBJ2-3,CASSLTGGADTQYF
TRBV14,TRBJ1-4,CASSPRRSGEKLFF
TRBV5-1,TRBJ2-7,CASSLQGQGAYEQYF
TRBV19,TRBJ2-1,CASSPITGNTEQFF
TRBV13,TRBJ2-2,CASSPRRSPTGELFF
TRBV11-2,TRBJ2-5,CASSSTSGTAQETQYF
TRBV19,TRBJ1-2,CASINPGGRDYGYTF
TRBV7-2,TRBJ2-5,CASSLRLAGGPETQYF
TRBV5-4,TRBJ1-6,CASSLPTVSPLHF
TRBV7-9,TRBJ2-2,CASSQDTYTGELFF
TRBV4-3,TRBJ1-4,CASSLEGAGLGEKLFF
TRBV29-1,TRBJ1-1,CSVIGMNTEAFF
TRBV19,TRBJ1-2,CATRAGANYGYTF
TRBV7-2,TRBJ2-2,CASRIQGNTGELFF
TRBV4-1,TRBJ2-3,CASSQGLGGRLGDTQYF
TRBV7-9,TRBJ2-1,CASSLSLAGDEQFF
TRBV30,TRBJ1-2,CAYRQEAFNYGYTF
TRBV7-2,TRBJ2-7,CASSFSTSGAYEQYF
TRBV7-2,TRBJ2-3,CASSLDLRGYTDTQYF
TRBV18,TRBJ1-5,CASSPPNSDQPQHF
TRBV11-2,TRBJ2-7,CASSLVTGGRYEQYF
TRBV9,TRBJ2-2,CASSGSGGYTGELFF
TRBV6-5,TRBJ2-7,CASSYSKAQGVGEQYF
TRBV6-5,.,CASSYSVRGVYEQYF
TRBV7-2,TRBJ1-2,CASSLTDRAYGYTF
TRBV6-5,TRBJ2-1,CASSYSASGSYNEQFF
TRBV27,TRBJ1-5,CASSSRQTDSSNQPQHF
TRBV30,TRBJ1-5,CAWRPDNGENQPQHF
TRBV4-3,TRBJ2-7,CASSQGGTSGGTTYEQYF
TRBV19,TRBJ2-7,CASSLGRDGSYEQYF
TRBV27,TRBJ1-5,CASSSLGQGNQPQHF
TRBV11-2,TRBJ1-5,CASSLLGQGRTQHF
TRBV19,TRBJ2-5,CASSTRLAGETQYF
TRBV4-3,TRBJ2-7,CASSQGERDTTYEQYF
TRBV18,TRBJ2-5,CASSPGSQETQYF
TRBV5-1,TRBJ2-3,CASSLGGTDTQYF
TRBV19,TRBJ2-5,CASRGGLSGEETQYF
TRBV28,TRBJ1-2,CASRLTGGYGYTF
TRBV5-4,TRBJ1-2,CASGRRDRGYGYTF
TRBV6-6,TRBJ2-7,CASRQDRAYEQYF
TRBV6-5,TRBJ1-2,CASSKGDAVRDYTF